This entry lists 15 T cell receptor beta chains sequenced from one sample in a study of neurological immune-mediated disorders. A single record per CDR3 protein comes from TCRdb applying MiXCR to the 5' RACE reads. The sample contains 11,000 to 15,000 distinct CDR3 sequences, 5.5% to 7% of which appear only once. The specimen was CD8+ T cells from blood. The receptors were sampled from a woman aged 40 to 55 in good health.

This clonotype was seen ten or more times. V is TRBV28 and J is TRBJ2-7, with D unresolved. The V end was cut by 6 bases, the J end by 4 bases, with 16 bases between. Germline loops: CDR1 MDHEN, CDR2 SYDVKM. CDR3 length equals 14 residues. DNA of the CDR3: TGTGCCAGCAGCTCTGGGTTGTCACCATACGAGCAGTACTTC. Protein: CASSSGLSPYEQYF.

The table lists this clonotype with many counts. The chain joins TRBV27 to TRBJ2-5, with a tentative D call TRBD2 (6 bases). V lost 7 bases and J 5 bases, leaving 14 bases between the germline ends. The CDR3 is made up of 13 amino acids. Germline V gene data show CDR1 as MNHEY and CDR2 as SMNVEV (reference sequence). CDR3 nucleotide sequence: TGTGCCAGCAAAGGTTGGGGAGGTGAGACCCAGTACTTC. Translating it yields CASKGWGGETQYF.

This clonotype occurred many times. Since a much larger clone is just one base distant, this may be a read error. The chain uses TRBV7-7 and TRBJ2-2, with TRBD1 matching 9 bases. The CDR3 is 17 residues long. From germline, CDR1 is SSHAT and CDR2 FNYEAQ (reference sequence). CDR3 coding DNA: TGTGCTAGCAGCTTAGCGAAAGGACAGGGGTTATCCGGGGAGCTGTTTTTT. This encodes CASSLAKGQGLSGELFF.

This clonotype was counted ten times or more. The chain couples TRBV12-3 or TRBV12-4 to TRBJ2-3; no clear D. V was cut by 5 bases and J by 4 bases, with 13 bases left in between. This CDR3 contains 14 residues. CDR3 in amino acids: CASSPRASADTQYF. The CDR3 nucleotides read TGTGCCAGCAGTCCCAGAGCTAGTGCAGATACGCAGTATTTT.

This clonotype has at least ten counts. The chain carries TRBV5-1 and TRBJ2-1; no reliable D call. V was shortened by 3 bases and J by 8 bases, with 18 bases between the two germline ends. The CDR3 is 15 amino acids. Germline CDR1 SGHRS, CDR2 YFSETQ. The DNA for the CDR3 is TGCGCCAGCAGCTCCTTACCCCTGGCTGAGGATGAGCAGTTCTTC. Translating gives CASSSLPLAEDEQFF.

At least ten counts were recorded for this clonotype. V usage is TRBV5-1 and J usage is TRBJ1-4, with 7 bases aligning to TRBD1. Germline assignment: CDR1 SGHRS and CDR2 YFSETQ. V was pared by 4 bases and J by 5 bases, with 8 bases of the junction left unmatched. The CDR3 loop spans 15 amino acids. The CDR3 nucleotides read TGCGCCAGCAGCCACGGGACAGCCGGAAATGAAAAACTGTTTTTT. Its protein product is CASSHGTAGNEKLFF.

This clonotype is deemed medium-sized. The V and J genes are TRBV3-1 and TRBJ2-3; D gene ambiguous. Germline assignment: CDR1 LGHDT and CDR2 YNNKEL (reference sequence). CDR3 length equals 14 residues. Trimming took off 1 base at V and 0 bases at J, with 5 bases between the two ends. CDR3 DNA: TGTGCCAGCAGCCAAGGGGCTAGCACAGATACGCAGTATTTT. Its translation: CASSQGASTDTQYF.

The table lists this clonotype with many counts. The chain joins TRBV14 to TRBJ2-7; TRBD2 is a possible D gene (6 bases). From germline, CDR1 is SGHDN and CDR2 FVKESK. V was clipped by 4 bases and J by 7 bases, with 20 bases between them. The CDR3 runs 15 residues. CDR3 nucleotides: TGTGCCAGCAGCCCGCTCGGGCTAGAGGAGGGGGAGCAGTACTTC. Residues: CASSPLGLEEGEQYF.

This clonotype came up many times. V and J are TRBV19 and TRBJ2-7; weak D call: TRBD1 (5 bases). The germline V gene encodes CDR1 LNHDA and CDR2 SQIVND (reference sequence). The V gene lost 3 bases and the J gene lost 3 bases, with 15 bases spanning the gap. The CDR3 contains 15 residues. As DNA, the CDR3 is TGTGCCAGTAGTATTGGAATTGGGGCAGGCTACGAGCAGTACTTC. It encodes CASSIGIGAGYEQYF.

This clonotype has at least ten counts. This chain joins TRBV20-1 and TRBJ2-7; D may match TRBD1 or TRBD2 (5 bases each). The CDR3 extends over 13 amino acids. CDR1 is DFQATT, CDR2 SNEGSKA, per germline (reference sequence). Trimming stripped 8 bases from V and 3 bases from J, with 17 bases between. The CDR3 is CSSTRGASYEQYF. The CDR3, as DNA: TGCAGTTCGACGAGGGGAGCGAGCTACGAGCAGTACTTC.

In its sample, this clonotype was seen many times. The chain links TRBV25-1 to TRBJ2-7, with TRBD2 matching over 8 bases. V was clipped by 5 bases and J by 4 bases; unmatched bases: 4. Germline V gene data show CDR1 as MGHDK and CDR2 as SYGVNS. The CDR3 has 13 residues. In DNA, the CDR3 is TGTGCCAGCAGTCGGGAGGGACTTTACGAGCAGTACTTC. This translates into CASSREGLYEQYF.

Ten or more counts support this clonotype. V is TRBV5-1 and J is TRBJ2-2; 9 bases match TRBD2. This CDR3 has 18 residues. The V and J ends lost 7 bases and 0 bases, in that order; junction bases with no gene match: 13. CDR1 SGHRS and CDR2 YFSETQ come from the germline V gene. As DNA, the CDR3 is TGCGCCAGCGGCCTAAGGGCTAGCGGGACTCCGAACACCGGGGAGCTGTTTTTT. Translation gives CASGLRASGTPNTGELFF.

This clonotype was detected ten times or more. This chain links TRBV5-1 with TRBJ1-1; 9 nucleotides match TRBD1. Unmatched junction bases numbered 3, after V lost 3 bases and J lost 0 bases. The germline CDR1 and CDR2 sequences are SGHRS and YFSETQ. This CDR3 spans 15 amino acids. CDR3 nucleotides: TGCGCCAGCAGCTCCAGGGACAGGGTGAACACTGAAGCTTTCTTT. Protein sequence: CASSSRDRVNTEAFF.

The chain carries TRBV20-1 and TRBJ2-3; D possibly corresponds to TRBD1 (6 bases). The V gene's germline CDR1 is DFQATT and CDR2 SNEGSKA (reference sequence). The V and J ends lost 1 base and 8 bases respectively, with 7 bases between them. The CDR3 is 11 residues long. In DNA, the CDR3 is TGCAGTGCTAGAGGAGGGGGTACGCAGTATTTT. Translating it yields CSARGGGTQYF.

At least ten counts were recorded for this clonotype. J is TRBJ1-1 and V is TRBV6-5, with TRBD1 as a possible D gene (5 bases). The CDR3 loop spans 15 amino acids. Trimming pared 10 bases from V and 0 bases from J, leaving 18 bases between. Germline lookup yields CDR1 MNHEY and CDR2 SVGAGI. The CDR3 spells CAIPISEGLNTEAFF. Written as DNA, the CDR3 is TGTGCCATCCCTATTAGTGAGGGGCTGAACACTGAAGCTTTCTTT.